Below, one TCR beta chain is given with its context. In the source study's methods: From reference gene primer amplification, estimates of nucleated cell counts were derived. Libraries were prepared by immunoSEQ multiplex PCR; TCRdb keeps only in-frame clonotypes and omits some of them. V, J and clone size are taken as reported in that table, and D and trimming were inferred from the DNA itself. The profile shows around 240,000 clones, 84% of them singletons. These data are taken from a study of blood T cell repertoires in COVID-19. Turning to the study itself: Researchers got acute and convalescent COVID-19 samples from the United States, Italy and Spain. Sources were T cells, B-cell-depleted T cells, or PBMCs; the material itself was cDNA or gDNA.

Germline V CDR1 and CDR2: SEHNR, FQNEAQ (reference sequence). This CDR3 spans 13 amino acids. V gave up 0 bases and J gave up 2 bases, with 4 bases separating them. This TCR came from a woman aged 40 to 49 who had recovered from COVID-19. The chain carries TRBV7-9 and TRBJ2-5; D ambiguous. Material for sequencing was peripheral blood. The CDR3 sequence is CASSLAHQETQYF. The CDR3, as DNA: TGTGCCAGCAGCTTAGCTCATCAAGAGACCCAGTACTTC.